This T cell receptor beta chain was sequenced during a study of T cells in localized non-small cell lung cancer. Study conclusions and caveats: Of the top 100 tumor clones, median approximately 60 were in adjacent lung, approximately 29 among its top 100. A single tumor region was sequenced, leaving heterogeneity possible.

V was trimmed by 5 bases and J by 4 bases, leaving 8 bases between them. The CDR3 is made up of 12 amino acids. Germline loops: CDR1 MNHNY, CDR2 SVGAGI (reference sequence). Comments on this clone: Its specificity is not known.

This table comes from immunoSEQ multiplex PCR, and its TCRdb copy is limited to in-frame clones, with some not included. The sample has more than 70,000 clones, roughly 81% seen once; the top ten hold under 3.5%. Here the sequenced sample was peripheral blood, taken before any cancer treatment. The chain uses TRBV6-6 and TRBJ1-1; D is unresolved. The clonotype was recovered from a man aged 35-75 years with stage I lung adenocarcinoma. As DNA, the CDR3 is TGTGCCAGCAGTCAGCCTGGCACTGAAGCTTTCTTT. Translating it yields CASSQPGTEAFF.